This T cell receptor (beta chain) was recorded in a study of cytomegalovirus exposure and HLA in healthy donors. General study points: The study labeled fewer than 200 TCR beta chains cytomegalovirus-associated. The dataset shows that most TCR sequences were rare, while some public TCRs occurred in many donors.

For this clone: No antigen is known for it.

Trimming removed 0 bases at V and 5 bases at J, with 20 bases between. The CDR3 is made up of 17 amino acids. Germline V lookup: CDR1 SGHDN, CDR2 FVKESK. Libraries were prepared by immunoSEQ multiplex PCR; TCRdb keeps only in-frame clonotypes and omits some of them. The repertoire holds about 58,000 clones, roughly nine tenths seen once, with 1% to 1.2% in the top ten. The rearrangement joins TRBV14 to TRBJ2-7, with D perhaps matching TRBD2 (6 bases). The sequenced sample was PBMCs. This clonotype was obtained from a man in his late teens or twenties in good health and CMV-seronegative. The CDR3 nucleotides are TGTGCCAGCAGCCAAGAAGGGGAATGGGGGAGGAGCGACGAGCAGTACTTC. Encoded protein: CASSQEGEWGRSDEQYF.